This T cell receptor (beta chain) was documented in a study of cytomegalovirus exposure and HLA in healthy donors. Study background: Sequencing of 150 million to 200 million T cells in an earlier analysis found around 120 million unique TCR beta sequences.

V lost 0 bases and J lost 4; bases outside the gene matches: 11. Germline V lookup: CDR1 WNHNN, CDR2 SYGVQD (reference sequence). This CDR3 contains 18 residues. Study conclusions and caveats: A later analysis found most CMV-associated TCR beta chains apparently HLA-restricted.

Note on this clone: Its antigen remains unknown.

PCR used 60 Vbeta primers and 13 Jbeta primers. The data were produced by immunoSEQ multiplex PCR, yet TCRdb's version contains in-frame clones alone and is incomplete. Listed are about 170,000 clones; over 1% falls within the top ten. Sequenced material: PBMCs. The J gene is TRBJ2-1, the V gene TRBV10-1, with 8 nucleotides matching TRBD1. The TCR comes from a woman in her fifties or sixties in good health and CMV-seronegative. CDR3 protein: CASSESLGRDRRYNEQFF. Here the CDR3 DNA reads TGCGCCAGCAGTGAGTCTTTAGGCAGGGACAGGCGATACAATGAGCAGTTCTTC.